This T cell receptor (beta chain) was observed in a study of T cell repertoires in cytomegalovirus infection. Study results and limitations: HLA-C-restricted CMV clonotypes gave the most frequent clonotype in two of eight donors.

TCRdb fed the reads into MiXCR, producing one record per CDR3 protein. The sample records hundreds of thousands of distinct CDR3 sequences, roughly 24% being singletons. This clonotype showed up just a few times. Its antigen is unknown. The CDR3 totals 15 residues. J was trimmed by 5 bases and V by 5 bases; bases with no gene match: 11. Germline V CDR1 and CDR2: LNHDA, SQIVND (reference sequence). The clonotype was recovered from a human donor in good health (CMV status not recorded). Some clones in this sample may be carry-over from other donors' samples. Sample: CD8+ T cells from PBMCs. The chain links TRBV19 to TRBJ2-5; 7 nucleotides match TRBD2. For the CDR3, the DNA is TGTGCCAGTAGTTCCTCACCGGGTAGCGGGGAGACCCAGTACTTC. As protein: CASSSSPGSGETQYF.